Following are 14 T cell receptor beta chains from one sample sequenced in a study of OX40 agonist ivuxolimab in advanced cancers. Library creation used the immunoSEQ multiplex PCR assay. The table was pulled from immuneACCESS by TCRdb, which kept in-frame rearrangements only. Such tables lose some clones; where checked, under half of the loss comes from unresolved V genes, and the rest has no known cause. In all, the sample holds around 110,000 clones, and approximately 90% of those were seen once. The ten most abundant clones make up 1% to 1.5% of the sample. This sample comprised CD4+ or CD8+ T cells sorted from blood, obtained in a trial of the OX40 agonist ivuxolimab. Receptors were obtained from an adult with an advanced solid tumor such as melanoma, head and neck, liver or kidney cancer.

V usage is TRBV19 and J usage is TRBJ2-2; TRBD2 is a possible D gene (6 bases). The CDR3 loop spans 14 amino acids. Germline values: CDR1 LNHDA, CDR2 SQIVND (reference sequence). V gave up 9 bases and J gave up 7 bases, with 18 bases separating them. This chain's CDR3 is CASRRPGAVGELFF. CDR3 DNA sequence: TGTGCCAGCAGACGTCCGGGAGCGGTCGGGGAGCTGTTTTTT.

The J gene is TRBJ1-2, the V gene TRBV5-4; no firm D call. With 4 bases removed from V and 4 bases from J, the gap between germline ends came to 11 bases. CDR3 length: 13 amino acids. Germline-derived CDR1 and CDR2 are SGHNT and YYREEE (reference sequence). Written as DNA, the CDR3 is TGTGCCAGCAGCCCAGAGATGTCCTATGGCTACACCTTC. Protein product: CASSPEMSYGYTF.

This clone has a single count. The V call is TRBV6-1, the J call TRBJ1-1; no clear D. The CDR3 is 14 amino acids. V dropped 8 bases and J dropped 1 base, with 14 bases sitting between them. Germline V gene data show CDR1 as MNHNS and CDR2 as SASEGT. The CDR3 nucleotides are TGTGCCAGCTCCAATTACGAGGGGAACACTGAAGCTTTCTTT. Protein: CASSNYEGNTEAFF.

The chain employs TRBV19 and TRBJ2-5; a possible D gene is TRBD1 (5 bases). This CDR3 is 16 amino acids long. V was clipped by 4 bases and J by 5 bases, with 20 bases between them. Per the germline V gene, CDR1 is LNHDA and CDR2 is SQIVND (reference sequence). CDR3 sequence reads: CASSNHGPHSGETQYF. CDR3 DNA sequence: TGTGCCAGTAGTAACCATGGGCCTCATTCAGGGGAGACCCAGTACTTC.

The rearrangement links TRBV7-9 to TRBJ1-2, with D hard to call. CDR3 length equals 12 residues. The V end was cut by 5 bases, the J end by 8 bases, with 12 bases between. Germline CDR1 is SEHNR and CDR2 is FQNEAQ (reference sequence). This CDR3 reads CASSPGDGGYTF. The CDR3 DNA follows: TGTGCCAGCAGCCCGGGCGACGGGGGCTACACCTTC.

The chain uses TRBV9 and TRBJ1-4; D perhaps matches TRBD1 (6 bases). Germline CDR1 and CDR2: SGDLS and YYNGEE. Trimming removed 4 bases at V and 3 bases at J, with 10 bases between. This CDR3 contains 14 residues. The CDR3 DNA reads as TGTGCCAGCAGCACACAGGGAGCTAATGAAAAACTGTTTTTT. Amino acids: CASSTQGANEKLFF.

V gene TRBV20-1 combines with J gene TRBJ2-7; no firm D call. Germline-derived CDR1 and CDR2 are DFQATT and SNEGSKA (reference sequence). This CDR3 contains 11 residues. V lost 3 bases and J lost 5, with 8 bases in between. This CDR3 reads CSASQVHEQYF. As DNA, the CDR3 is TGCAGTGCTAGCCAGGTCCACGAGCAGTACTTC.

This clone turned up a few times. J is TRBJ2-7 and V is TRBV18; 7 nucleotides agree with TRBD1. This CDR3 spans 13 amino acids. Germline assignment: CDR1 KGHSH and CDR2 LQKENI. With 3 bases clipped from V and 7 bases from J, the junction kept 6 bases outside the gene matches. Here the CDR3 DNA reads TGTGCCAGCTCACCTTTACAGGGGTGGGAGCAGTACTTC. This translates into CASSPLQGWEQYF.

The chain couples TRBV4-1 to TRBJ1-1, with D uncertain. CDR3 size: 15 residues. Trimming took 4 bases from V and 0 from J, leaving 12 bases between them. Germline V CDR1 and CDR2: MGHRA, YSYEKL. CDR3 in amino acids: CASSLIDTMNTEAFF. As DNA, the CDR3 is TGCGCCAGCAGCCTTATAGATACCATGAACACTGAAGCTTTCTTT.

This sequence joins TRBV6-5 and TRBJ1-1; no firm D call. The V gene lost 2 bases and the J gene lost 6 bases, with 10 bases spanning the gap. The CDR3 extends over 13 amino acids. CDR1 and CDR2 from the germline V gene are MNHEY and SVGAGI. The DNA for the CDR3 is TGTGCCAGCAGTTACATACAGTTCTCTGAAGCTTTCTTT. Encoded protein: CASSYIQFSEAFF.

The genes are TRBV6-1 and TRBJ2-7; 7 bases line up with TRBD2. The V gene's germline CDR1 is MNHNS and CDR2 SASEGT. This CDR3 is built from 14 residues. The J segment lost 4 bases and the V segment lost 6 bases, leaving 9 bases of the junction unmatched. CDR3: CASRDRGVRYEQYF. The CDR3 DNA reads as TGTGCCAGCAGGGACCGGGGGGTCCGGTACGAGCAGTACTTC.

This sequence joins TRBV15 and TRBJ1-4, with D maybe TRBD1 (5 bases). V was trimmed by 3 bases and J by 6 bases, leaving 17 bases between them. Germline CDR1 LNHNV, CDR2 YYDKDF (reference sequence). The CDR3 sequence is 16 residues long. The CDR3 DNA is TGTGCCACCAGCAGTAGGAGGGGAAATACTTATGAAAAACTGTTTTTT. Translated: CATSSRRGNTYEKLFF.

The chain has TRBV7-3 and TRBJ2-1, with TRBD2 matching 7 bases. This CDR3 has 16 amino acids. The germline gives CDR1 SGHTA, CDR2 FQGTGA. After removal of 0 bases from V and 3 bases from J, the junction contained 5 bases not matched to a gene. The CDR3 DNA reads TGTGCCAGCAGCTTAACGGCGGGAGCGGGCTACAATGAGCAGTTCTTC. It yields the protein CASSLTAGAGYNEQFF.

The V and J genes are TRBV19 and TRBJ1-2; D remains ambiguous. In germline, CDR1 is LNHDA, CDR2 SQIVND (reference sequence). Trimming cost V 5 bases and J 1 base, with 11 bases left between them. The CDR3 sequence is 14 residues long. The CDR3 protein is CASSAGFRNYGYTF. For the CDR3, the DNA is TGTGCCAGTAGTGCTGGGTTTCGTAACTATGGCTACACCTTC.